This T cell receptor beta chain appears in the sequencing data of a study of cytomegalovirus exposure and HLA in healthy donors. About this clone: The antigen is not known.

Study-wide findings and caveats: A later analysis found TCR association rates differed by HLA locus, highest for DRB1 and lowest for HLA-C. A later analysis linked a missense variant in DCLRE1C to the trimming of TCR beta V and J genes. The study carried out a later analysis of TCR beta sequences. It associated 15,000 to 20,000 of them with specific HLA alleles at a false discovery rate of 0.05.

This CDR3 comprises 15 residues. Germline V gives CDR1 SGHRS, CDR2 YFSETQ. Trimming removed 0 bases from V and 4 bases from J, with 14 bases in between. PCR primers comprised 60 Vbeta and 13 Jbeta primers. The table came from immunoSEQ multiplex PCR; TCRdb's copy has only in-frame clones and leaves some out. The sample gives some 96,000 clones, 55% to 75% of which show up once; roughly 3.2% is in the top ten. The V and J genes are TRBV5-1 and TRBJ2-7; D possibly corresponds to TRBD1 (6 bases). The sequencing input was PBMCs. The clonotype originates from a man aged 55 to 69 in good health and CMV-seronegative. In nucleotides, the CDR3 is TGCGCCAGCAGCTTGGCGGTAGAGGGGGTGTACGAGCAGTACTTC. This encodes CASSLAVEGVYEQYF.